This T cell receptor beta chain was observed in a study of cytomegalovirus exposure and HLA in healthy donors. The CDR3 is 14 residues long. V dropped 1 base and J dropped 5 bases, with 12 bases sitting between them. The germline V gene has CDR1 SGHDT and CDR2 YYEEEE. Researchers ran the PCR with 60 Vbeta and 13 Jbeta primers. This table comes from immunoSEQ multiplex PCR, and its TCRdb copy is limited to in-frame clones, with some not included. The table lists around 150,000 clones, about four fifths of them singletons. Study-wide results and caveats: Later, an analysis showed that TCR beta chains associated with HLA were more clonally expanded than others that were equally common. CMV serostatus was the sole immune exposure information available.

This clone occurred a few times. The antigen is not known. The chain has TRBV5-6 and TRBJ1-1; maybe TRBD1 (6 bases). The receptor comes from a male donor in good health and CMV-seropositive. The sequencing sample was made of PBMCs. The CDR3 bases are TGTGCCAGCAGCTTGAGTTACAGGGAGACTGAAGCTTTCTTT. It specifies CASSLSYRETEAFF.